The 25 T cell receptor beta chains below were found in one sample sequenced in a study of CD8+ T cells in alopecia areata. Sequencing used cDNA as its template, made by extracting RNA and reverse transcribing it. Only in-frame clones appear in the TCRdb table, and some are missing; sequencing was by immunoSEQ multiplex PCR. The data hold some 110,000 clones, with about three fifths observed a single time. This sample's treatment: oral pan-JAK inhibitor, 5-10 mg twice daily. Sequencing used CD8+ T cells sorted from blood, obtained at week 4, from a patient treated with tofacitinib. All receptors derive from a human donor with alopecia areata.

This clone was recorded a few times. V usage is TRBV6-6 and J usage is TRBJ2-5; unclear D gene. This CDR3 comprises 13 residues. Germline assignment: CDR1 MNHNY and CDR2 SVGAGI (reference sequence). Trimming removed 4 bases at V and 1 base at J, with 7 bases between. The CDR3 sequence is CASSWAVQETQYF. For the CDR3, the DNA is TGTGCCAGCAGTTGGGCAGTCCAAGAGACCCAGTACTTC.

The chain links TRBV5-1 to TRBJ2-7, with D possibly being TRBD1 (6 bases). This CDR3 region has 12 residues. Germline CDR1 and CDR2: SGHRS and YFSETQ. V lost 4 bases and J lost 6, with 11 bases in between. The CDR3, as DNA: TGCGCCAGCAGCGGTGTCAGGGGCGAGCAGTACTTC. Encoded protein: CASSGVRGEQYF.

This clone was seen a handful of times. The V gene is TRBV7-9, the J gene TRBJ1-2, with a possible D match to TRBD1 (5 bases). Trimming removed 0 bases from V and 7 bases from J, with 18 bases in between. CDR3 length: 16 residues. Germline V gene lookup returns CDR1 SEHNR and CDR2 FQNEAQ (reference sequence). The CDR3 nucleotides are TGTGCCAGCAGCTTAGCGAGAAGGAAGGGACTGGGTGGCTACACCTTC. It translates to CASSLARRKGLGGYTF.

This clone was seen at least ten times. The V gene is TRBV7-9, the J gene TRBJ2-7; tentative D call: TRBD2 (6 bases). The germline CDR1 and CDR2 sequences are SEHNR and FQNEAQ (reference sequence). This CDR3 spans 15 amino acids. Trimming removed 1 base from V and 3 bases from J, with 13 bases in between. The CDR3 coding sequence is TGTGCCAGCAGCTTAGATTGGGGGGTATTCTACGAGCAGTACTTC. This gives the protein CASSLDWGVFYEQYF.

As to this clone: The junction departs from the called germline gene at one end, perhaps through a read error. This chain's CDR3 is CASSLQMQGYGQYF. As DNA, the CDR3 is TGTGCCAGCAGTTTACAGATGCAAGGCTACGGGCAGTACTTC. The V call is TRBV27, the J call TRBJ2-7; no firm D call. This CDR3 region has 14 residues. The V gene's germline CDR1 is MNHEY and CDR2 SMNVEV (reference sequence).

This clone came up once. This specimen includes other DNA sequences encoding the same CDR3. The CDR3 DNA reads as TGCAGCGCCCAGACAGGGAGCTCCTACGAGCAGTACTTC. The encoded protein is CSAQTGSSYEQYF. The rearrangement uses TRBV29-1 and TRBJ2-7; TRBD1 agrees at 7 bases. The CDR3 is 13 residues long. Germline CDR1 SQVTM, CDR2 ANQGSEA. J lost 0 bases, V lost 7 bases, and 6 bases had no gene match.

The gene calls are TRBV29-1 and TRBJ1-4; TRBD1 is a possible D gene (5 bases). The CDR3 is 12 residues long. The germline V and J ends were trimmed by 6 bases and 4 bases, with 9 bases remaining between them. Germline-derived CDR1 and CDR2 are SQVTM and ANQGSEA. The CDR3 is CSVGGNNEKLFF. The CDR3 coding sequence is TGCAGCGTCGGGGGGAATAATGAAAAACTGTTTTTT.

The chain links TRBV15 to TRBJ2-1; no firm D call. V was clipped by 0 bases and J by 5 bases, with 11 bases between them. The CDR3 is 15 residues long. Per the germline V gene, CDR1 is LNHNV and CDR2 is YYDKDF (reference sequence). CDR3 DNA: TGTGCCACCAGCAGAGACTTTCCCTTCGACAATGAGCAGTTCTTC. It specifies CATSRDFPFDNEQFF.

This clone was seen more than once but under ten times. The chain links TRBV29-1 to TRBJ2-7; a weak D match, TRBD1 (6 bases). This CDR3 contains 14 residues. V was cut by 4 bases and J by 2 bases, with 15 bases left in between. Germline values: CDR1 SQVTM, CDR2 ANQGSEA. The CDR3 loop reads CSVAGAGPTYEQYF. The CDR3 nucleotides read TGCAGCGTTGCAGGGGCAGGACCTACCTACGAGCAGTACTTC.

V is TRBV29-1 and J is TRBJ2-1; D gene ambiguous. V dropped 2 bases and J dropped 9 bases, with 11 bases sitting between them. From germline, CDR1 is SQVTM and CDR2 ANQGSEA. The CDR3 loop spans 12 amino acids. CDR3 in amino acids: CSVEWGGLEQFF. The DNA for the CDR3 is TGCAGCGTTGAATGGGGTGGCCTTGAGCAGTTCTTC.

The chain couples TRBV15 to TRBJ2-7; D possibly matches TRBD1 or TRBD2 (5 bases each). V lost 4 bases and J lost 3, with 16 bases in between. This CDR3 has 15 amino acids. CDR1 is LNHNV, CDR2 YYDKDF, per germline (reference sequence). The CDR3 nucleotides are TGTGCCACCAGCAAAGACAGACTACGGTACTACGAGCAGTACTTC. Its protein product is CATSKDRLRYYEQYF.

The chain links TRBV25-1 to TRBJ1-1, with D perhaps matching TRBD1 (6 bases). The germline V gene encodes CDR1 MGHDK and CDR2 SYGVNS. V lost 8 bases and J 3 bases, leaving 13 bases between the germline ends. The CDR3 runs 13 residues. The CDR3 sequence is CASGTWLDTEAFF. DNA of the CDR3: TGTGCCAGCGGGACATGGTTGGACACTGAAGCTTTCTTT.

This sequence joins TRBV5-6 and TRBJ2-7, with D possibly being TRBD1 (6 bases). Trimming left V 0 bases short and J 2 bases short, with 6 bases between. The length of the CDR3 is 13 residues. The germline V gene has CDR1 SGHDT and CDR2 YYEEEE. The CDR3 DNA is TGTGCCAGCAGCTTGGAGGGGGCCTACGAGCAGTACTTC. Translation gives CASSLEGAYEQYF.

This chain connects TRBV5-1 to TRBJ1-1; tentative D call: TRBD1 (5 bases). In germline, CDR1 is SGHRS, CDR2 YFSETQ. The CDR3 covers 13 residues. The V and J ends lost 5 bases and 5 bases respectively, with 13 bases between them. CDR3 DNA: TGCGCCAGCAGACCCCCGGGGGGGACTGAAGCTTTCTTT. Translated: CASRPPGGTEAFF.

This chain uses TRBV27 with TRBJ2-3, with D unclear. Germline V gene sequence: CDR1 MNHEY, CDR2 SMNVEV (reference sequence). V lost 2 bases and J lost 1, with 10 bases in between. This CDR3 is 15 amino acids long. The CDR3 DNA sequence: TGTGCCAGCAGTTTAATACCAGGAGGCACAGATACGCAGTATTTT. Amino acid sequence: CASSLIPGGTDTQYF.

The rearrangement joins TRBV30 to TRBJ2-1; D is ambiguous. CDR1 and CDR2 from the germline V gene are GTSNPN and SVGIG (reference sequence). The length of the CDR3 is 18 residues. V was cut by 3 bases and J by 1 base, with 22 bases left in between. The CDR3 DNA is TGTGCCTGGAGCGCTTCCGATCGAGGCTCCCCTTCCTACAATGAGCAGTTCTTC. It encodes CAWSASDRGSPSYNEQFF.

This clone has a count of ten or more. The chain is built from TRBV2 and TRBJ1-1; no clear D gene. This CDR3 has 13 residues. The V end was cut by 5 bases, the J end by 0 bases, with 7 bases between. The germline CDR1 and CDR2 sequences are SNHLY and FYNNEI. CDR3 sequence reads: CASSQTVNTEAFF. The CDR3 bases are TGTGCCAGCAGTCAAACAGTGAACACTGAAGCTTTCTTT. Variable domain in full (rest from reference TRBV2 and TRBJ1-1): EPEVTQTPSHQVTQMGQEVILRCVPISNHLYFYWYRQILGQKVEFLVSFYNNEISEKSEIFDDQFSVERPDGSNFTLKIRSTKLEDSAMYFCASSQTVNTEAFFGQGTRLTVV.

As concerns this clone: Germline and junction disagree at one end, which may indicate a read error. V usage is TRBV7-9 and J usage is TRBJ1-5; D call uncertain. CDR3 length equals 16 residues. The V gene's germline CDR1 is SEHNR and CDR2 FQNEAQ (reference sequence). CDR3 in DNA: TGTGCCAGCGGCTTTGGAGTTGGGGAAAGCAATCAGCCCCAGCATTTT. This encodes CASGFGVGESNQPQHF.

The CDR3 coding sequence is TGCAGCGTGGAGGGACTCCTTGAAGCTTTCTTT. Its protein product is CSVEGLLEAFF. The chain carries TRBV29-1 and TRBJ1-1, with D perhaps TRBD1 (5 bases). The V and J ends lost 6 bases and 7 bases respectively, with 12 bases between them. From germline, CDR1 is SQVTM and CDR2 ANQGSEA. CDR3 length: 11 residues. Based on the CDR3 plus reference TRBV29-1 and TRBJ1-1, the full variable domain is SAVISQKPSRDICQRGTSLTIQCQVDSQVTMMFWYRQQPGQSLTLIATANQGSEATYESGFVIDKFPISRPNLTFSTLTVSNMSPEDSSIYLCSVEGLLEAFFGQGTRLTVV.

The chain employs TRBV29-1 and TRBJ2-2; the D is unclear. This CDR3 is built from 13 residues. V lost 8 bases, J lost 0 bases, and 10 bases lay in between. Per germline, CDR1 SQVTM and CDR2 ANQGSEA. In nucleotides, the CDR3 is TGCAGCATTAGACTCTCGAACACCGGGGAGCTGTTTTTT. This encodes CSIRLSNTGELFF.

The V and J genes are TRBV27 and TRBJ2-3; D unresolved. Germline V lookup: CDR1 MNHEY, CDR2 SMNVEV (reference sequence). The CDR3 has 13 amino acids. V shed 2 bases and J shed 6 bases, with 9 bases lying between them. The CDR3 protein is CASSLVAQDTQYF. DNA for the CDR3: TGTGCCAGCAGTTTAGTGGCTCAGGATACGCAGTATTTT.

The chain has TRBV30 and TRBJ1-3, with D unclear. The CDR3 consists of 14 residues. Trimming left V 1 base short and J 1 base short, with 8 bases between. CDR1 GTSNPN and CDR2 SVGIG come from the germline V gene (reference sequence). CDR3 amino acids: CAWSGIGSGNTIYF. The DNA for the CDR3 is TGTGCCTGGAGTGGGATAGGGTCTGGAAACACCATATATTTT.

DNA for the CDR3: TGTGCCAGCAGTTACACTCAAGGGGGAGCTAACTATGGCTACACCTTC. This codes for CASSYTQGGANYGYTF. The chain is built from TRBV6-6 and TRBJ1-2; D perhaps matches TRBD1 (6 bases). V lost 2 bases, J lost 0 bases, and 13 bases lay in between. The germline V gene encodes CDR1 MNHNY and CDR2 SVGAGI (reference sequence). This CDR3 contains 16 residues.

CDR3 protein: CASSRDRKGETQYF. The DNA of the CDR3 is TGTGCCAGCAGCAGAGACAGGAAAGGGGAGACCCAGTACTTC. J is TRBJ2-5 and V is TRBV7-9, with D perhaps TRBD1 (6 bases). Trimming shortened V by 5 bases and J by 5 bases, and 15 bases separated the two germline ends. The germline V gene has CDR1 SEHNR and CDR2 FQNEAQ (reference sequence). The CDR3 consists of 14 residues.

The CDR3 loop is CASSRGTGNNQPQHF. CDR3 coding DNA: TGTGCCAGCAGCCGCGGGACAGGTAACAATCAGCCCCAGCATTTT. This sequence joins TRBV27 and TRBJ1-5; 8 positions agree with TRBD1. Germline values: CDR1 MNHEY, CDR2 SMNVEV (reference sequence). The CDR3 has 15 residues. The trim removed 6 bases at V and 3 bases at J, leaving 7 bases unmatched.